These 4 T cell receptor beta chains were sequenced from one sample in a study of T cells in localized non-small cell lung cancer. Profiling relied on immunoSEQ multiplex PCR, and the TCRdb table lists in-frame clones only, not all of them. Of around 130,000 clones in the sample, approximately 88% are singletons; the top ten hold over 1.5%. The material was peripheral blood, obtained before any cancer treatment. The receptors come from an older female donor with stage I lung adenocarcinoma.

This sequence joins TRBV18 and TRBJ2-7; the D is unclear. Germline CDR1 KGHSH, CDR2 LQKENI. The CDR3 contains 13 residues. The ends were cut back, 3 bases at V and 6 bases at J, with 12 bases in the middle. CDR3 sequence reads: CASSPSGQVEQYF. The CDR3 DNA is TGTGCCAGCTCACCCTCGGGCCAGGTCGAGCAGTACTTC.

This chain joins TRBV28 and TRBJ1-1; 12 bases are a match to TRBD1. Germline lookup yields CDR1 MDHEN and CDR2 SYDVKM. The CDR3 extends over 18 amino acids. J lost 4 bases, V lost 7 bases, and 16 bases had no gene match. The CDR3 region has the DNA TGTGCCAGCAAATTTGTATCGGGGACAGGGGGCCGGGGCACTGAAGCTTTCTTT. Its translation is CASKFVSGTGGRGTEAFF. Using reference TRBV28 and TRBJ1-1 for the parts outside the CDR3, the full variable domain is DVKVTQSSRYLVKRTGEKVFLECVQDMDHENMFWYRQDPGLGLRLIYFSYDVKMKEKGDIPEGYSVSREKKERFSLILESASTNQTSMYLCASKFVSGTGGRGTEAFFGQGTRLTVV.

This clone was seen only once. The gene calls are TRBV7-6 and TRBJ2-1; D uncertain. V was pared by 2 bases and J by 0 bases, with 11 bases between. This CDR3 comprises 16 residues. Germline V gene lookup returns CDR1 SGHVS and CDR2 FNYEAQ. The CDR3 region is CASSLPFDSSYNEQFF. CDR3 DNA sequence: TGTGCCAGCAGCTTACCCTTCGACTCCTCCTACAATGAGCAGTTCTTC.

This sequence joins TRBV2 and TRBJ2-5; 7 bases line up with TRBD2. This CDR3 is built from 15 residues. The V gene end was trimmed by 4 bases and the J gene end by 4 bases; junction bases not matched to a gene: 9. CDR1 is SNHLY and CDR2 is FYNNEI in the germline V gene. The CDR3, as DNA: TGTGCCAGCAGTGTAGGCGGGAGTTCCGGAGAGACCCAGTACTTC. It translates to CASSVGGSSGETQYF. Based on the CDR3 plus reference TRBV2 and TRBJ2-5, the full variable domain is EPEVTQTPSHQVTQMGQEVILRCVPISNHLYFYWYRQILGQKVEFLVSFYNNEISEKSEIFDDQFSVERPDGSNFTLKIRSTKLEDSAMYFCASSVGGSSGETQYFGPGTRLLVL.